The rows below give T cell receptor beta chains drawn from one sample of a study of T cell responses to AZD1222 COVID-19 vaccine. Clones were sequenced by immunoSEQ multiplex PCR, and TCRdb holds only the in-frame ones, with some missing. The data hold more than 70,000 clones, with approximately 85% observed a single time. Sequenced here: peripheral blood, sampled on day 0 of MenACWY control vaccination. Receptors originate from an adult in good health. Both conserved end residues are part of each CDR3. D genes are given only for firm matches. Only some rows state a clone size, as once, few, many or a class for expanded clones.

V gene: TRBV7-6; J gene: TRBJ1-4; D gene: -; clone size: -; CDR3 protein: CASSLGDGENEKLFF; CDR3 DNA: TGTGCCAGCAGCTTAGGAGACGGAGAAAATGAAAAACTGTTTTTT
V gene: TRBV28; J gene: TRBJ1-1; D gene: -; clone size: -; CDR3 protein: CASSFGGSNTEAFF; CDR3 DNA: TGTGCCAGCAGTTTTGGTGGGAGTAACACTGAAGCTTTCTTT
V gene: TRBV5-1; J gene: TRBJ2-1; D gene: -; clone size: -; CDR3 protein: CASRGDSGRGEQFF; CDR3 DNA: TGCGCCAGCAGAGGGGACTCTGGGCGGGGTGAGCAGTTCTTC
V gene: TRBV10-3; J gene: TRBJ1-3; D gene: -; clone size: -; CDR3 protein: CAISDPLGSPSGNTIYF; CDR3 DNA: TGTGCCATCAGTGATCCCTTGGGCTCTCCTTCTGGAAACACCATATATTTT
V gene: TRBV2; J gene: TRBJ2-3; D gene: TRBD2; clone size: -; CDR3 protein: CASKDPGGLDTQYF; CDR3 DNA: TGTGCCAGCAAGGACCCGGGGGGGTTAGATACGCAGTATTTT
V gene: TRBV9; J gene: TRBJ2-3; D gene: -; clone size: once; CDR3 protein: CASSVASKTSTDTQYF; CDR3 DNA: TGTGCCAGCAGCGTAGCCTCAAAAACTAGCACAGATACGCAGTATTTT
V gene: TRBV28; J gene: TRBJ1-3; D gene: TRBD1; clone size: -; CDR3 protein: CASNEGGGRSGNTIYF; CDR3 DNA: TGTGCCAGCAATGAGGGAGGGGGCCGCTCTGGAAACACCATATATTTT
V gene: TRBV4-2; J gene: TRBJ2-1; D gene: -; clone size: -; CDR3 protein: CASSQGPGKNEQFF; CDR3 DNA: TGTGCCAGCAGCCAAGGGCCAGGGAAGAATGAGCAGTTCTTC
V gene: TRBV7-2; J gene: TRBJ2-5; D gene: TRBD2; clone size: -; CDR3 protein: CASTPTTGLQETQYF; CDR3 DNA: TGTGCCAGCACCCCAACCACGGGACTACAAGAGACCCAGTACTTC
V gene: TRBV19; J gene: TRBJ2-2; D gene: -; clone size: -; CDR3 protein: CASQGRLSTGELFF; CDR3 DNA: TGTGCCAGTCAAGGACGCCTCTCGACCGGGGAGCTGTTTTTT
V gene: TRBV30; J gene: TRBJ2-7; D gene: -; clone size: -; CDR3 protein: CAWSVPGSLSYEQYF; CDR3 DNA: TGTGCCTGGAGTGTACCAGGAAGTTTATCCTACGAGCAGTACTTC
V gene: TRBV19; J gene: TRBJ1-2; D gene: TRBD1; clone size: -; CDR3 protein: CASKPVGTGGSYGYTF; CDR3 DNA: TGTGCCAGTAAACCCGTAGGAACAGGGGGAAGCTATGGCTACACCTTC
V gene: TRBV7-8; J gene: TRBJ1-5; D gene: -; clone size: -; CDR3 protein: CASSLAEGGDQPQHF; CDR3 DNA: TGTGCCAGCAGCTTAGCGGAGGGGGGCGACCAGCCCCAGCATTTT
V gene: TRBV30; J gene: TRBJ2-2; D gene: TRBD1; clone size: -; CDR3 protein: CAWSVLVGGEMFF; CDR3 DNA: TGTGCCTGGAGTGTATTGGTAGGGGGCGAGATGTTTTTT
V gene: TRBV7-8; J gene: TRBJ1-1; D gene: -; clone size: -; CDR3 protein: CASSQNTEAFF; CDR3 DNA: TGTGCCAGCAGCCAAAACACTGAAGCTTTCTTT
V gene: TRBV28; J gene: TRBJ2-7; D gene: TRBD2; clone size: -; CDR3 protein: CASWEGTSYEQYF; CDR3 DNA: TGTGCCAGCTGGGAGGGGACCTCCTACGAGCAGTACTTC
V gene: TRBV27; J gene: TRBJ1-1; D gene: -; clone size: -; CDR3 protein: CASRGRLEAEAFF; CDR3 DNA: TGTGCCAGCAGAGGGCGGTTAGAGGCTGAAGCTTTCTTT
V gene: TRBV12-3/TRBV12-4; J gene: TRBJ1-2; D gene: -; clone size: -; CDR3 protein: CASSPGGPRDF; CDR3 DNA: TGTGCCAGCAGCCCCGGGGGACCGCGGGATTTC
V gene: TRBV7-9; J gene: TRBJ2-7; D gene: TRBD1; clone size: -; CDR3 protein: CASSFTLTGSDEQYF; CDR3 DNA: TGTGCCAGCAGCTTTACCTTGACAGGGTCGGACGAGCAGTACTTC
V gene: TRBV4-1; J gene: TRBJ2-7; D gene: TRBD2; clone size: -; CDR3 protein: CASSLGTSSTYEQYF; CDR3 DNA: TGCGCCAGCAGCCTCGGGACTAGCTCCACCTACGAGCAGTACTTC
V gene: TRBV19; J gene: TRBJ2-3; D gene: -; clone size: once; CDR3 protein: CASSTQPLADTQYF; CDR3 DNA: TGTGCCAGTAGTACACAGCCCCTTGCAGATACGCAGTATTTT
V gene: TRBV6-6; J gene: TRBJ1-1; D gene: -; clone size: -; CDR3 protein: CASSYSIAGGEVEAFF; CDR3 DNA: TGTGCCAGCAGTTACTCGATAGCTGGGGGGGAAGTGGAAGCTTTCTTT
V gene: TRBV5-1; J gene: TRBJ2-2; D gene: -; clone size: -; CDR3 protein: CASTQSGELFF; CDR3 DNA: TGCGCCAGCACCCAATCCGGGGAGCTGTTTTTT
V gene: TRBV5-7; J gene: TRBJ2-1; D gene: TRBD1; clone size: -; CDR3 protein: CASSSSRDRARNEQFF; CDR3 DNA: TGTGCCAGCAGCAGTAGCCGTGACAGGGCAAGAAATGAGCAGTTCTTC
V gene: TRBV24-1; J gene: TRBJ1-2; D gene: -; clone size: -; CDR3 protein: CATSDPVGPYGYTF; CDR3 DNA: TGTGCCACCAGTGACCCCGTGGGTCCCTATGGCTACACCTTC
V gene: TRBV9; J gene: TRBJ2-2; D gene: -; clone size: -; CDR3 protein: CASSEKNTGELFF; CDR3 DNA: TGTGCCAGCAGCGAGAAAAACACCGGGGAGCTGTTTTTT
V gene: TRBV11-3; J gene: TRBJ1-1; D gene: -; clone size: -; CDR3 protein: CASSLAGETEAFF; CDR3 DNA: TGTGCCAGCAGCTTAGCAGGGGAGACTGAAGCTTTCTTT
V gene: TRBV2; J gene: TRBJ1-1; D gene: -; clone size: -; CDR3 protein: CASSEFLGQGRGNVGTEAFF; CDR3 DNA: TGTGCCAGCAGTGAATTTCTAGGGCAGGGGCGCGGGAACGTGGGGACTGAAGCTTTCTTT
V gene: TRBV5-6; J gene: TRBJ1-2; D gene: TRBD1; clone size: once; CDR3 protein: CASTAGGHGYTF; CDR3 DNA: TGTGCCAGCACTGCAGGGGGCCATGGCTACACCTTC
V gene: TRBV5-1; J gene: TRBJ2-1; D gene: TRBD2; clone size: -; CDR3 protein: CASSSERGRQFF; CDR3 DNA: TGCGCCAGCAGCTCCGAGCGGGGGAGGCAGTTCTTC
V gene: TRBV7-6; J gene: TRBJ2-7; D gene: -; clone size: -; CDR3 protein: CASSFEGESYEQYF; CDR3 DNA: TGTGCCAGCAGCTTTGAGGGGGAATCCTACGAGCAGTACTTC
V gene: TRBV6-5; J gene: TRBJ2-3; D gene: -; clone size: -; CDR3 protein: CASSYSFTSPDTQYF; CDR3 DNA: TGTGCCAGCAGTTACTCATTTACAAGTCCAGATACGCAGTATTTT
V gene: TRBV29-1; J gene: TRBJ2-1; D gene: TRBD2; clone size: -; CDR3 protein: CSATGPGGEQFF; CDR3 DNA: TGCAGCGCCACTGGCCCGGGGGGTGAGCAGTTCTTC
V gene: TRBV9; J gene: TRBJ1-2; D gene: -; clone size: once; CDR3 protein: CASSVGATTNYGYTF; CDR3 DNA: TGTGCCAGCAGCGTAGGGGCTACTACTAACTATGGCTACACCTTC
V gene: TRBV5-1; J gene: TRBJ2-3; D gene: -; clone size: -; CDR3 protein: CASRLVGGASTDTQYF; CDR3 DNA: TGCGCCAGCAGGCTTGTTGGGGGGGCAAGCACAGATACGCAGTATTTT
V gene: TRBV7-2; J gene: TRBJ1-1; D gene: -; clone size: -; CDR3 protein: CASSTWGGDTEAFF; CDR3 DNA: TGTGCCAGCAGTACCTGGGGGGGAGACACTGAAGCTTTCTTT
V gene: TRBV25-1; J gene: TRBJ1-5; D gene: -; clone size: -; CDR3 protein: CASSDSDQPQHF; CDR3 DNA: TGTGCCAGCAGTGACAGCGACCAGCCCCAGCATTTT
V gene: TRBV18; J gene: TRBJ1-1; D gene: -; clone size: -; CDR3 protein: CASSRGAGEAFF; CDR3 DNA: TGTGCCAGCTCCCGCGGGGCAGGTGAAGCTTTCTTT